The clone carrying this T cell receptor (beta chain) appeared a few times. Its antigen is unknown. These gene names are mouse names. The read ends 4 residues early relative to the CDR3; the germline J gene fills the gap. Sequencing templates came from extracted RNA that was reverse transcribed into cDNA. Method: immunoSEQ multiplex PCR; TCRdb's copy keeps in-frame clones and lacks some. The profile covers approximately 280,000 clones, none occurring a single time. The sample is drawn from a study of CD8+ T cells in alopecia areata. Whole-study results and caveats: In patients, TCRs were shared less clearly than in mice, and HLA may possibly be involved.

Unmatched junction bases numbered 3, after V lost 2 bases and J lost 1 base. The CDR3 consists of 16 residues. Germline CDR1 and CDR2: MNHDT and YYDKIL. Sorting relied on CD4, CD8alpha, NKG2D, NKG2ACE and other markers applied to pooled cutaneous lymph node cells. The sequenced sample consisted of CD4+ T cells sorted from a lymph node. V and J are TRBV17 and TRBJ2-3; 10 bases map to TRBD2. This clonotype was sampled from a C3H/HeJ mouse with alopecia areata. MHC haplotype of the strain: H2-k. CDR3 bases read: TGTGCTAGCAGTAGAACACTGGGGGGGGGTGCAGAA. The encoded protein is CASSRTLGGGAE. The entire CDR3 reads CASSRTLGGGAETLYF.